A selection of T cell receptor beta chains follows, all from one sample in a study of blood T cell repertoires in COVID-19. Sequenced by immunoSEQ multiplex PCR; TCRdb stores in-frame clones only, minus some. Among 300,000 to 350,000 clones listed, roughly 90% were seen once. The sample was PBMCs or T cells enriched from blood (not recorded which). The receptors derive from a woman aged 18-35 years with acute COVID-19. The CDR3 runs from the conserved cysteine through the conserved F or W. The D gene is left open where the match is weak. Some rows have no size entry. The others give once, few or many, or a class for an expanded clone.

V	J	size	D	CDR3	DNA
TRBV7-2	TRBJ1-1	NA	NA	CASSPTAGSAAFF	TGTGCCAGCAGCCCGACGGCCGGCAGCGCAGCTTTCTTT
TRBV9	TRBJ1-4	once	TRBD1	CASSVWDRANEKLFF	TGTGCCAGCAGCGTATGGGACAGGGCTAATGAAAAACTGTTTTTT
TRBV28	TRBJ1-1	NA	TRBD1	CASSLWGQTNTEAFF	TGTGCCAGCAGTCTTTGGGGACAGACAAACACTGAAGCTTTCTTT
TRBV11-2	TRBJ2-5	NA	TRBD2	CASSPTSGSRGETQYF	TGTGCCAGCAGCCCAACTAGCGGTTCCAGGGGAGAGACCCAGTACTTC
TRBV24-1	TRBJ1-2	NA	NA	CATESQGNGYTF	TGTGCCACCGAGTCGCAGGGGAACGGCTACACCTTC
TRBV13	TRBJ1-6	NA	TRBD1	CASSSGPGQGNSPLHF	TGTGCCAGCAGCTCCGGACCGGGACAGGGTAATTCACCCCTCCACTTT
TRBV7-9	TRBJ1-4	NA	NA	CASSFRGTTNEKLFF	TGTGCCAGCAGCTTTAGAGGCACAACTAATGAAAAACTGTTTTTT
TRBV21-1	TRBJ1-2	NA	NA	CASSKMDIPSVAYTF	TGTGCCAGCAGCAAAATGGACATTCCTTCCGTAGCCTACACCTTC
TRBV5-1	TRBJ1-2	NA	NA	CASSMGGVLNYGYTF	TGCGCCAGCAGCATGGGGGGCGTCTTGAACTATGGCTACACCTTC
TRBV3-1/TRBV3-2	TRBJ1-2	NA	TRBD1	CASSQEGQGGYTF	TGTGCCAGCAGCCAAGAGGGACAGGGGGGCTACACCTTC
TRBV6-5	TRBJ1-2	NA	TRBD1	CASSMGQGARGYTF	TGTGCCAGCAGTATGGGACAGGGGGCTCGGGGCTACACCTTC
TRBV10-1	TRBJ2-4	NA	NA	CASSESTGWLAKNIQYF	TGCGCCAGCAGTGAGTCTACAGGGTGGCTAGCCAAAAACATTCAGTACTTC
TRBV24-1	TRBJ1-1	few	NA	CATTAGNTEAFF	TGTGCCACAACGGCGGGGAACACTGAAGCTTTCTTT
TRBV19	TRBJ2-2	few	NA	CASSSGFTGELFF	TGTGCCAGTAGTTCAGGGTTCACCGGGGAGCTGTTTTTT
TRBV24-1	TRBJ2-3	NA	TRBD1	CATSDFGQGVTDTQYF	TGTGCCACCAGTGATTTTGGACAGGGGGTAACAGATACGCAGTATTTT
TRBV7-9	TRBJ2-1	NA	NA	CASSLTRSSDEQFF	TGTGCCAGCAGCTTAACCCGTAGCTCGGATGAGCAGTTCTTC
TRBV28	TRBJ1-2	NA	NA	CASSLWPGVNYGYTF	TGTGCCAGCAGTTTATGGCCAGGGGTAAACTATGGCTACACCTTC
TRBV28	TRBJ2-7	NA	NA	CASSLSRTVLYEQYF	TGTGCCAGCAGTTTATCCCGGACAGTTCTCTACGAGCAGTACTTC
TRBV29-1	TRBJ2-5	NA	NA	CSAPTGYQETQYF	TGCAGCGCCCCGACGGGGTACCAAGAGACCCAGTACTTC
TRBV7-9	TRBJ2-5	NA	TRBD1	CASSFFFGDSQETQYF	TGTGCCAGCAGCTTCTTTTTCGGGGACAGTCAAGAGACCCAGTACTTC
TRBV28	TRBJ2-7	NA	NA	CASSLDDSYEQYF	TGTGCCAGCAGTTTGGACGACAGCTACGAGCAGTACTTC
TRBV28	TRBJ1-1	NA	NA	CAILRQGIITEAFF	TGTGCCATACTTCGCCAGGGCATTATCACTGAAGCTTTCTTT
TRBV7-9	TRBJ1-3	NA	NA	CASSTPPAGFSGNTIYF	TGTGCCAGCAGTACCCCCCCGGCGGGGTTCTCTGGAAACACCATATATTTT
TRBV5-1	TRBJ1-5	once	TRBD1	CASSLGQGDQPQHF	TGCGCCAGCAGCTTGGGACAGGGAGACCAGCCCCAGCATTTT
TRBV19	TRBJ2-5	NA	TRBD2	CASSLGLAGTQETQYF	TGTGCCAGTAGTCTAGGACTAGCGGGAACCCAAGAGACCCAGTACTTC
TRBV27	TRBJ2-4	once	TRBD1	CATSLGQGKGRIQYF	TGTGCCACTTCCTTGGGACAGGGAAAAGGAAGAATTCAGTACTTC
TRBV28	TRBJ2-3	NA	TRBD1	CASSSTGTGYPDTQYF	TGTGCCAGCAGTTCCACCGGGACAGGCTACCCAGATACGCAGTATTTT
TRBV10-1	TRBJ2-7	once	NA	CASSESPGVVSEQYF	TGCGCCAGCAGTGAGTCCCCCGGGGTGGTATCCGAGCAGTACTTC
TRBV5-1	TRBJ2-1	NA	TRBD2	CASSLTGTSVDNEQFF	TGCGCCAGCAGCTTGACCGGGACTAGCGTAGACAATGAGCAGTTCTTC
TRBV7-8	TRBJ1-1	NA	NA	CASSLAAGTTNTEAFF	TGTGCCAGCAGCTTAGCTGCCGGGACAACCAACACTGAAGCTTTCTTT
TRBV2	TRBJ2-6	NA	TRBD1	CASRDLQGAGANVLTF	TGTGCCAGCAGGGACCTACAGGGGGCTGGGGCCAACGTCCTGACTTTC
TRBV27	TRBJ2-7	NA	TRBD1	CASSLRWQGVSYEQYF	TGTGCCAGCAGTTTACGTTGGCAGGGGGTGTCCTACGAGCAGTACTTC
TRBV5-4	TRBJ1-1	NA	NA	CASSLGRVRGTEAFF	TGTGCCAGCAGCTTGGGACGGGTCCGCGGCACTGAAGCTTTCTTT
TRBV9	TRBJ2-7	NA	TRBD1	CASSVQGDSYEQYF	TGTGCCAGCAGCGTTCAGGGGGACTCCTACGAGCAGTACTTC
TRBV7-3	TRBJ1-2	NA	TRBD1	CASSRTTGTGYTF	TGTGCCAGCAGCAGAACGACAGGGACTGGCTACACCTTC
TRBV28	TRBJ1-2	NA	TRBD1	CASSLGTAYGYTF	TGTGCCAGCAGCCTAGGGACAGCCTATGGCTACACCTTC
TRBV6-5	TRBJ1-1	NA	NA	CASRAGDPNTEAFF	TGTGCCAGCAGAGCAGGGGACCCTAACACTGAAGCTTTCTTT
TRBV5-5	TRBJ2-3	NA	NA	CASSLVGDTQYF	TGTGCCAGCAGCTTGGTCGGGGATACGCAGTATTTT
TRBV27	TRBJ2-1	NA	NA	CASRTQGGDEQFF	TGTGCCAGCAGGACCCAGGGTGGTGATGAGCAGTTCTTC
TRBV28	TRBJ1-1	NA	NA	CASSIFATGNTEAFF	TGTGCCAGCAGTATCTTTGCGACAGGAAACACTGAAGCTTTCTTT
TRBV4-1	TRBJ1-2	NA	NA	CASSQDSEGRRRGSYTF	TGCGCCAGCAGCCAAGATTCGGAAGGGAGGCGGCGGGGAAGCTACACCTTC
TRBV7-2	TRBJ2-1	NA	NA	CASSSPLGGATGSYNEQFF	TGTGCCAGCAGCTCCCCACTCGGTGGGGCCACAGGGTCCTACAATGAGCAGTTCTTC
TRBV18	TRBJ1-1	NA	NA	CASSPLRRGTNTEAFF	TGTGCCAGCTCACCTCTCCGCAGGGGAACGAACACTGAAGCTTTCTTT
TRBV15	TRBJ1-5	once	NA	CATGGAYSNQPQHF	TGTGCCACCGGGGGCGCATATAGCAATCAGCCCCAGCATTTT
TRBV6-6	TRBJ1-1	NA	NA	CASSYSIQGSTEAFF	TGTGCCAGCAGTTACTCGATTCAGGGGAGCACTGAAGCTTTCTTT